A single count supports the clone carrying this T cell receptor beta chain. V shed 5 bases and J shed 7 bases, with 15 bases lying between them. The germline gives CDR1 SGHRS, CDR2 YFSETQ. This CDR3 region has 14 residues. These data are taken from a study of blood T cells in healthy people across ages. Next came a second PCR, run for about 6 to 12 cycles, which used a sample-barcoded 5' primer along with a J-beta primer mix. MiXCR, run by TCRdb on the 5' RACE reads, gives a single entry per CDR3 protein. This table has hundreds of thousands of distinct CDR3 sequences, 49% appearing once. This receptor was taken from a woman aged 55-69 years in good health. J is TRBJ1-4 and V is TRBV5-1; D unresolved. Sequencing was performed on blood. The CDR3 region is CASRPDPRGEKLFF. The CDR3 nucleotides read TGCGCCAGCAGGCCGGACCCGCGGGGTGAAAAACTGTTTTTT.